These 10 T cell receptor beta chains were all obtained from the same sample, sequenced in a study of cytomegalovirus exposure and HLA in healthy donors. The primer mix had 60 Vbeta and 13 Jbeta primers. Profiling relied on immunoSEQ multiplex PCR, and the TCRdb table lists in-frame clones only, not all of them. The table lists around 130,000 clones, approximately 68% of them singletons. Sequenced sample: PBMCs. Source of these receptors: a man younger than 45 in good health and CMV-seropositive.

The DNA for the CDR3 is TGTGCCAGCAGCCAAGGAGGAGGACAGATCTACGAGCAGTACTTC. It codes for CASSQGGGQIYEQYF. The genes are TRBV4-2 and TRBJ2-7; D might be TRBD1 (6 bases). Germline CDR1 LGHNA, CDR2 YNFKEQ. Trimming left V 1 base short and J 3 bases short, with 13 bases between. CDR3 size: 15 residues.

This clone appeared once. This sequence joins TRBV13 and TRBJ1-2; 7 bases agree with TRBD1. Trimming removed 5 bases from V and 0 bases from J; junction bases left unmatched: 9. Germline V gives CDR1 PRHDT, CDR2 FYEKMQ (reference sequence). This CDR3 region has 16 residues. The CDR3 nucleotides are TGTGCCAGCAGCCAGGGGACAGCGGATCCTAACTATGGCTACACCTTC. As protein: CASSQGTADPNYGYTF.

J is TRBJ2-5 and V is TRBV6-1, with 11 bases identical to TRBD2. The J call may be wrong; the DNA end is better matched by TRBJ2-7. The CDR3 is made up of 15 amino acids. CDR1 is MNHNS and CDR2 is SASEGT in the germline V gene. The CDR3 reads CASRDLAGGPYEQYF. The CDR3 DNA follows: TGTGCCAGCAGGGATTTAGCGGGAGGGCCGTACGAGCAGTACTTC.

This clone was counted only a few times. As DNA, the CDR3 is TGTGCCAGCAGCCCAAGCGGGAGTTTCTACAATGAGCAGTTCTTC. Encoded protein: CASSPSGSFYNEQFF. The chain combines TRBV11-3 with TRBJ2-1; 8 bases line up with TRBD2. The CDR3 spans 15 residues. Germline V CDR1 and CDR2: SGHNT, YENEEA. The junction had 6 bases not matched to a gene; V was cut back by 5 bases and J by 3 bases.

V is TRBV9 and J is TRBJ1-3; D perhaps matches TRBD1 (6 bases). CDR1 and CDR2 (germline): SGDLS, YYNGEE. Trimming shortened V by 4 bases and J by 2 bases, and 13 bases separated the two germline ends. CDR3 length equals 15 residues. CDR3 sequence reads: CASSTVGGPGNTIYF. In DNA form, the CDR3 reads TGTGCCAGCAGCACCGTCGGGGGGCCTGGAAACACCATATATTTT. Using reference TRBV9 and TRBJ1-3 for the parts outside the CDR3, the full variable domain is DSGVTQTPKHLITATGQRVTLRCSPRSGDLSVYWYQQSLDQGLQFLIQYYNGEERAKGNILERFSAQQFPDLHSELNLSSLELGDSALYFCASSTVGGPGNTIYFGEGSWLTVV.

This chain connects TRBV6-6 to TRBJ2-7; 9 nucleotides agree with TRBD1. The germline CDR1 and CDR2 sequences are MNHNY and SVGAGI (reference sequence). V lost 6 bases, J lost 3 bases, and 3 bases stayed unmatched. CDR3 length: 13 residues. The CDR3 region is CASRRTGVYEQYF. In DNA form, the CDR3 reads TGTGCCAGCAGGAGGACAGGGGTCTACGAGCAGTACTTC.

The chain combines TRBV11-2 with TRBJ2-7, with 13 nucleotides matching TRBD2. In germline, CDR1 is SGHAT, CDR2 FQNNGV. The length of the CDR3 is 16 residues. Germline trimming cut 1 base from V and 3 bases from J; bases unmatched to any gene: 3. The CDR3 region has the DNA TGTGCCAGCAGCTTAGGACTAGCGGGAGGACTCTACGAGCAGTACTTC. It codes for CASSLGLAGGLYEQYF.

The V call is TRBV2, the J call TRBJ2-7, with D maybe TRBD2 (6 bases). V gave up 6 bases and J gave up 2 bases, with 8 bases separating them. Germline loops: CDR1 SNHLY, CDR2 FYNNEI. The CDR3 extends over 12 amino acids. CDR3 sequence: CASRIAAYEQYF. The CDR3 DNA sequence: TGTGCCAGCAGAATAGCGGCCTACGAGCAGTACTTC. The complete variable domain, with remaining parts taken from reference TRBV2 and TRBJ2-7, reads EPEVTQTPSHQVTQMGQEVILRCVPISNHLYFYWYRQILGQKVEFLVSFYNNEISEKSEIFDDQFSVERPDGSNFTLKIRSTKLEDSAMYFCASRIAAYEQYFGPGTRLTVT.

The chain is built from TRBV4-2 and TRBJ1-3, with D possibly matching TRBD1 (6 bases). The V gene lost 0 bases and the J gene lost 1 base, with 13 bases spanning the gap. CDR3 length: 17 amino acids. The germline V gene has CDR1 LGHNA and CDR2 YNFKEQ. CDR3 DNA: TGTGCCAGCAGCCAAGAGGGGCAGGGGCGATCTGGAAACACCATATATTTT. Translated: CASSQEGQGRSGNTIYF.

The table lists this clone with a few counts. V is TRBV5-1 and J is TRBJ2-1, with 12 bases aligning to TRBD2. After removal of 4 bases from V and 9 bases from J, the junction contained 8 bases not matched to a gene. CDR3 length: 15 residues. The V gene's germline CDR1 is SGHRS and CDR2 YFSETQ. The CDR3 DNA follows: TGCGCCAGCAGCACAGCTAGCGGGAGGGCCTTTGAGCAGTTCTTC. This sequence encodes CASSTASGRAFEQFF.